The 9 T cell receptor beta chains below come from one sample, sequenced in a study of metastatic and nonmetastatic thyroid tumors. Patients underwent thyroid surgery, and none had received any treatment before it. TCRdb recomputed clones from the PCR reads via MiXCR. The repertoire holds several thousand clones, roughly a quarter seen once, with approximately 13% in the top ten. Sequenced: adjacent normal tissue. These receptors were collected from a female donor with papillary thyroid cancer or a benign thyroid nodule (not recorded which). Some clones in this sample may be carry-over from other donors' samples.

Relative to its sample, this clone is medium-sized. The chain recombines TRBV27 with TRBJ2-2; tentative D call: TRBD1 (5 bases). The CDR3 contains 16 residues. The V end was cut by 3 bases, the J end by 7 bases, with 18 bases between. The V gene's germline CDR1 is MNHEY and CDR2 SMNVEV (reference sequence). The CDR3 DNA sequence: TGTGCCAGCAGTTTCGTCGCAGGGTATAATGGCGGGGAGCTGTTTTTT. This gives the protein CASSFVAGYNGGELFF.

This clone is labeled as large (0.1 to 1%). As DNA, the CDR3 is TGTGCCAGCAGGTTCCCGGGACAGGGGCATGGCTACACCTTC. Protein product: CASRFPGQGHGYTF. The rearrangement joins TRBV27 to TRBJ1-2, with TRBD1 matching 10 bases. CDR1 is MNHEY, CDR2 SMNVEV, per germline (reference sequence). V lost 6 bases and J lost 6; bases outside the gene matches: 7. This CDR3 is built from 14 residues.

This clone qualifies as medium-sized (0.01 to 0.1%). The J gene is TRBJ1-5, the V gene TRBV20-1; tentatively, D is TRBD1 (6 bases). The CDR3 runs 13 residues. The germline CDR1 and CDR2 sequences are DFQATT and SNEGSKA (reference sequence). V was clipped by 5 bases and J by 6 bases, with 14 bases between them. CDR3 nucleotides: TGCAGTGCTCCCACAGGGACCGGTCAGCCCCAGCATTTT. It yields the protein CSAPTGTGQPQHF.

The V call is TRBV27, the J call TRBJ1-2, with no clear D. In germline, CDR1 is MNHEY, CDR2 SMNVEV (reference sequence). V gave up 6 bases and J gave up 2 bases, with 16 bases separating them. This CDR3 is built from 15 residues. The CDR3: CASRLSKGTNYGYTF. The CDR3 DNA sequence: TGTGCCAGCAGGCTATCAAAGGGAACGAACTATGGCTACACCTTC.

This clone was seen ten or more times. The J gene is TRBJ1-4, the V gene TRBV7-3; D gene ambiguous. CDR1 is SGHTA, CDR2 FQGTGA, per germline. The V end lost 3 bases, the J end lost 7 bases, and 9 bases lay between the germline ends. The length of the CDR3 is 13 residues. This chain's CDR3 is CASSLREFEKLFF. The CDR3 DNA follows: TGTGCCAGCAGCTTGAGAGAATTTGAAAAACTGTTTTTT.

V usage is TRBV20-1 and J usage is TRBJ2-7; TRBD2 agrees at 13 bases. V lost 4 bases, J lost 6 bases, and 6 bases stayed unmatched. Germline V gene lookup returns CDR1 DFQATT and CDR2 SNEGSKA (reference sequence). The CDR3 sequence is 14 residues long. The CDR3 region has the DNA TGCAGTGCTACCAACTGGACTAGCGGGAGCGAGCAGTACTTC. Translating gives CSATNWTSGSEQYF.

J is TRBJ1-2 and V is TRBV27, with TRBD1 matching 8 bases. V shed 2 bases and J 8 bases; nucleotides not matched to a gene: 7. The V gene's germline CDR1 is MNHEY and CDR2 SMNVEV (reference sequence). The CDR3 is 14 residues long. The CDR3 spells CASSLMDRVPGYTF. As DNA, the CDR3 is TGTGCCAGCAGTTTAATGGACAGGGTGCCGGGCTACACCTTC.

For this clone: An end of the junction differs from the germline gene, which may be a read error. V and J are TRBV6-5 and TRBJ2-1; possible D gene TRBD2, 6 bases. This CDR3 spans 15 amino acids. Germline values: CDR1 MNHEY, CDR2 SVGAGI. For the CDR3, the DNA is TGTGCCAGCAGTTACGGGGGGAGCTCTTACAATGATCAGTCCTTC. Amino acids: CASSYGGSSYNDQSF.

Relative to its sample, this clone is medium-sized. CDR3 sequence (DNA): TGCAGTGCTAGAGATCTCTGGACCCAGGGTACCACCGGCGATGAGCAGTTCTTC. Residues: CSARDLWTQGTTGDEQFF. This chain joins TRBV20-1 and TRBJ2-1, with D perhaps matching TRBD1 (5 bases). Germline values: CDR1 DFQATT, CDR2 SNEGSKA (reference sequence). The V end was cut by 0 bases, the J end by 8 bases, with 26 bases between. The CDR3 extends over 18 amino acids.